This T cell receptor beta chain was sequenced for a study of T cell clones after liver transplantation (dated by TCRdb to between 2018 and 2021). Broadly, across the study: ITN030ST, the source of the samples, was a randomized trial that attempted immunosuppression withdrawal within 2 years of liver transplantation. Subjects received no induction therapy and standard immunosuppression until randomization at 12-24 months post-transplant. Three of the eight recipients were HCV-positive; the others were transplanted for non-autoimmune, non-viral indications. Donor-reactive T cell clones were identified by TCRbeta sequencing following a pre-transplant mixed lymphocyte reaction and were subsequently tracked in post-transplant blood. Of the 8 liver transplant recipients making up the studied cohort, 3 were classified as tolerant and 5 as non-tolerant. Blood samples were collected pre-transplant, then pre-randomization ahead of withdrawal, and finally post-randomization once withdrawal had either been completed or failed. As an antigen-independent comparator for donor-reactive sequences, third party-reactive TCRbeta sequences were also identified from pre-transplant MLRs. Tolerance was defined as complete withdrawal of immunosuppression for at least one year without a rise in liver enzymes beyond twice the upper limit of normal.

Relative to germline, V is missing 5 bases and J is missing 0 bases, with 4 bases of the junction outside any gene match. Including cysteine and phenylalanine, the CDR3 has 15 amino acids. The entry retains the CDR3 DNA only, 45 bases that are in frame from base 1. The CDR1 and CDR2 encoded by the germline V gene are MDHEN and SYDVKM. In regard to this clone: Its binding antigen is unknown. No per-base quality is available; no much larger clone lies one base away.

Using immunoSEQ, frozen genomic DNA was subjected to high-throughput TCRbeta CDR3 sequencing, a process that included PCR amplification, mapping, bias correction and internal controls. The authors' pipeline ran thus. Productive rearrangements were retained, and unique TCRbeta sequences were defined by the CDR3 nucleotide sequence together with the V and J gene. Donor-reactive sequences required at least 5-fold expansion in CFSE-low cells versus unstimulated pre-transplant cells and at least 0.01% frequency. Minimum frequency thresholds were set for each subject on the basis of the unstimulated sample with the lowest template count, so that a detection power of at least 90% was ensured. Jensen-Shannon divergence between the top 1000 TCRbeta sequences post-transplant and pre-transplant was used to measure repertoire turnover. Changes in detection of donor-reactive sequences were tested with two-sided Fisher's exact tests. TCRdb retrieved this table from immuneACCESS and kept in-frame rearrangements only. Not all clones are present; in checked studies, unresolved V genes account for under half, and no reason is known for the remainder. V, J and clone size were drawn from that table, and D and trimming were deduced from the DNA. The sample yields about 51,000 clones; less than 90% were counted once. Approximately 15% of the sample rests with the top ten.

Thawed unstimulated PBMCs were stained for CD3, CD4 and CD8 and FACS-sorted into CD3+CD4+ and CD3+CD8+ populations. All 8 studied subjects were randomized to withdrawal of immunosuppression. The Qiagen DNeasy Blood and Tissue Kit was used for isolation of genomic DNA. Summary of the overall study and its limitations: The conclusions were considered preliminary, being limited by small, heterogeneous patient numbers and non-standardized post-transplant time points. When repertoire turnover was taken into account, detection of donor-reactive sequences was significantly reduced in 7 of 8 subjects for CD4 and in 8 of 8 subjects for CD8. Donor-reactive sequences decreased more than third party-reactive sequences, which suggests partial antigen-specific deletion that was not related to withdrawal success. In a couple of subjects, low numbers of available donor cells limited the measurable donor-reactive repertoire. Because no allograft tissue specimens were available, donor-reactive T cells may have migrated into the graft instead of being deleted. In most of the 8 subjects, circulating donor-reactive CD4 TCRbeta sequences decreased significantly after transplant, regardless of tolerance or HCV status.

The receptor was derived from a human patient who received a liver transplant. After a transplant, certain T cells may trace back to the graft donor. The sample consisted of CD8+ T cells from blood, taken 12 months after liver transplant. Recombination joined TRBV28 with TRBJ1-5, and 7 bases in between align with TRBD1. Read as DNA, the sequence is TGTGCCAGCAGTGCAGGGGGATATAGCAATCAGCCCCAGCATTTT. The translation is CASSAGGYSNQPQHF. This CDR3, with the reference TRBV28 and TRBJ1-5 proteins standing in past its ends, gives the full variable domain DVKVTQSSRYLVKRTGEKVFLECVQDMDHENMFWYRQDPGLGLRLIYFSYDVKMKEKGDIPEGYSVSREKKERFSLILESASTNQTSMYLCASSAGGYSNQPQHFGDGTRLSIL.